Presented here are 28 T cell receptor beta chains from one specimen sequenced in a study of blood T cells in healthy people across ages. PCR was performed a second time for about 7 to 11 cycles using a sample-barcoded 5' primer and a J-beta primer mix. TCRdb re-derived calls from the 5' RACE reads in MiXCR, one entry per CDR3 protein. The table has roughly 830,000 distinct CDR3 sequences, around 62% seen once. The specimen sequenced was blood. These TCRs come from a man aged 25-45 years in good health.

The chain couples TRBV5-6 to TRBJ2-6; D gene uncertain. The ends were cut back, 0 bases at V and 5 bases at J, with 9 bases in the middle. This CDR3 has 15 amino acids. Germline values: CDR1 SGHDT, CDR2 YYEEEE. The CDR3 reads CASSLGVSRANVLTF. The CDR3 DNA follows: TGTGCCAGCAGCTTGGGGGTGTCTCGGGCCAACGTCCTGACTTTC.

Only a few counts were recorded for this clonotype. The chain uses TRBV12-3 or TRBV12-4 and TRBJ2-7; 7 bases agree with TRBD2. J gave up 0 bases and V 7 bases, and 6 bases lay outside the gene matches. The CDR3 spans 14 residues. DNA for the CDR3: TGTGCCAGCACCTGGGGAGGGCCCTCCTACGAGCAGTACTTC. Translating gives CASTWGGPSYEQYF.

The chain uses TRBV7-2 and TRBJ2-3, with 7 bases aligning to TRBD2. V was clipped by 5 bases and J by 1 base; unmatched bases: 6. Germline V gives CDR1 SGHTA, CDR2 FQGNSA. The CDR3 is made up of 15 amino acids. The DNA for the CDR3 is TGTGCCAGCAGCCGTAGCGGGTTTCGCACAGATACGCAGTATTTT. It codes for CASSRSGFRTDTQYF.

CDR3 nucleotides: TGCGCCAGCAGCATACATAGCGTCGAGCAGTACTTC. Encoded protein: CASSIHSVEQYF. The rearrangement links TRBV5-1 to TRBJ2-5, with a weak D call TRBD2 (5 bases). The J call may be wrong; the DNA end is better matched by TRBJ2-7. This CDR3 region has 12 residues. CDR1 SGHRS and CDR2 YFSETQ come from the germline V gene.

V gene TRBV30 combines with J gene TRBJ2-3; D may correspond to TRBD1 or TRBD2 (6 bases each). Deletions cut 7 bases from V and 4 bases from J, with 12 bases between. This CDR3 contains 12 residues. Per the germline V gene, CDR1 is GTSNPN and CDR2 is SVGIG (reference sequence). CDR3 DNA sequence: TGTGCCTACTCCGGGGGCGCAGATACGCAGTATTTT. It yields the protein CAYSGGADTQYF.

The gene calls are TRBV6-2 or TRBV6-3 and TRBJ2-1; D may be TRBD2 (6 bases). This CDR3 is 15 amino acids long. V shed 8 bases and J shed 7 bases, with 21 bases lying between them. Germline V lookup: CDR1 MNHEY, CDR2 SVGEGT. The CDR3 DNA reads TGTGCCAGCGGCCCTTTAGACCCTGGGAGGAATGAGCAGTTCTTC. It encodes CASGPLDPGRNEQFF.

The chain has TRBV6-1 and TRBJ1-5, with D unclear. The V end lost 1 base, the J end lost 2 bases, and 9 bases lay between the germline ends. Germline CDR1 and CDR2: MNHNS and SASEGT. This CDR3 is built from 15 residues. CDR3 in amino acids: CASSEGRVGNQPQHF. In nucleotides, the CDR3 is TGTGCCAGCAGTGAAGGGAGGGTAGGCAATCAGCCCCAGCATTTT.

The rearrangement joins TRBV4-2 to TRBJ1-4; perhaps TRBD1 as D (5 bases). This CDR3 is 16 amino acids long. Germline V lookup: CDR1 LGHNA, CDR2 YNFKEQ. The V end lost 0 bases, the J end lost 8 bases, and 16 bases lay between the germline ends. CDR3 nucleotides: TGTGCCAGCAGCCAAGATCTTGATGGGACTAGGGAAAAACTGTTTTTT. Protein: CASSQDLDGTREKLFF.

This chain connects TRBV20-1 to TRBJ1-2; D gene ambiguous. The CDR3 has 14 amino acids. CDR1 is DFQATT, CDR2 SNEGSKA, per germline (reference sequence). V was cut by 0 bases and J by 4 bases, with 12 bases left in between. The CDR3 is CSARDSSLSYGYTF. Here the CDR3 DNA reads TGCAGTGCTAGAGATTCGAGCCTGAGCTATGGCTACACCTTC.

J is TRBJ2-5 and V is TRBV6-5; unclear D gene. V was pared by 6 bases and J by 4 bases, with 15 bases between. Germline V gene lookup returns CDR1 MNHEY and CDR2 SVGAGI. This CDR3 region has 14 residues. The CDR3 sequence is CASSPRGKGETQYF. The CDR3 DNA is TGTGCCAGCAGCCCGCGTGGGAAGGGAGAGACCCAGTACTTC.

This clonotype was counted a single time. V and J are TRBV15 and TRBJ2-4; TRBD1 agrees at 9 bases. The J call may be wrong; the DNA end is better matched by TRBJ2-7. CDR1 and CDR2 (germline): LNHNV, YYDKDF (reference sequence). This CDR3 has 14 residues. In nucleotides, the CDR3 is TGTGCCACCAGCAGAGTCACAGGGGGCAACGAGCAGTACTTC. Its translation is CATSRVTGGNEQYF.

Worth noting for this clonotype: The junction departs from germline at one end; a sequencing error may be responsible. The chain couples TRBV12-3 or TRBV12-4 to TRBJ1-1; D ambiguous. CDR3 length equals 12 residues. The CDR3 reads CASSSVGTQAFF. The CDR3 nucleotides are TGTGCCAGCAGTTCGGTCGGCACTCAAGCTTTCTTT.

Comments on this clonotype: A junction boundary mismatches the germline segment, possibly from a read error. The J gene is TRBJ1-2, the V gene TRBV11-2, with TRBD1 matching over 9 bases. The CDR3 runs 15 residues. Germline V gene sequence: CDR1 SGHAT, CDR2 FQNNGV. CDR3 coding DNA: TGTGCCAGCAGCCTAGACGGACAGGGGAATAGTGGCTACACCTTC. Its translation: CASSLDGQGNSGYTF.

The chain employs TRBV7-2 and TRBJ1-4; D is ambiguous. V shed 5 bases and J shed 7 bases, with 20 bases lying between them. The CDR3 runs 16 residues. The germline V gene has CDR1 SGHTA and CDR2 FQGNSA. The CDR3 bases are TGTGCCAGCAGCCAATCTGCACGGACCAGTGTTGAAAAACTGTTTTTT. This codes for CASSQSARTSVEKLFF.

Notes on this clonotype: Possible read error: a much larger clone is one base away. This chain joins TRBV5-1 and TRBJ2-1; possibly TRBD2 for D (5 bases). The CDR3 runs 14 residues. V was shortened by 0 bases and J by 8 bases, with 12 bases between the two germline ends. CDR1 and CDR2 (germline): SGHRS, YFSETQ. This chain's CDR3 is CASSLEATIYEQFF. The CDR3 coding sequence is TGCGCCAGCAGCTTGGAGGCGACTATCTATGAGCAGTTCTTC.

The sample holds a few counts of this clonotype. The DNA for the CDR3 is TGTGCCAGCAGCCAGGGACAGAGGCCCGGGCATGAGCAGTTCTTC. The encoded protein is CASSQGQRPGHEQFF. The rearrangement joins TRBV7-2 to TRBJ2-1; TRBD1 matches at 7 bases. Per germline, CDR1 SGHTA and CDR2 FQGNSA. The junction had 12 bases not matched to a gene; V was cut back by 5 bases and J by 8 bases. The CDR3 covers 15 residues.

The chain joins TRBV5-1 to TRBJ2-7; TRBD1 matches at 7 bases. Germline V gene data show CDR1 as SGHRS and CDR2 as YFSETQ. V trimming: 3 bases; J trimming: 2 bases; junction bases outside the gene matches: 8. The CDR3 consists of 15 residues. In DNA form, the CDR3 reads TGCGCCAGCAGCTCCGGACAGGTCTGGACCTACGAGCAGTACTTC. This codes for CASSSGQVWTYEQYF.

The CDR3: CASSLDPQGETQYF. CDR3 DNA: TGTGCCAGCAGCTTAGACCCTCAAGGGGAGACCCAGTACTTC. V is TRBV11-2 and J is TRBJ2-7; D not certain. The J call may not be correct, given that the DNA end is closer to TRBJ2-5. The CDR3 extends over 14 amino acids. Germline CDR1 reads SGHAT; CDR2 reads FQNNGV.

The rearrangement uses TRBV30 and TRBJ1-2; the D is unclear. Germline CDR1 GTSNPN, CDR2 SVGIG (reference sequence). The ends were cut back, 6 bases at V and 0 bases at J, with 11 bases in the middle. The CDR3 is 13 amino acids. CDR3 bases: TGTGCCTGCTCCTCGTCGGCTAACTATGGCTACACCTTC. Translating it yields CACSSSANYGYTF.

This clonotype was detected ten times or more. The gene calls are TRBV7-9 and TRBJ2-7; D remains unclear. Trimming took off 6 bases at V and 2 bases at J, with 8 bases between the two ends. In germline, CDR1 is SEHNR, CDR2 FQNEAQ (reference sequence). This CDR3 spans 12 amino acids. The DNA of the CDR3 is TGTGCCAGCAGTTTGGTCCCCTACGAGCAGTACTTC. Translated: CASSLVPYEQYF.

V and J are TRBV7-2 and TRBJ2-3; D is uncertain. V dropped 5 bases and J dropped 4 bases, with 13 bases sitting between them. Germline loops: CDR1 SGHTA, CDR2 FQGNSA. The CDR3 is made up of 14 amino acids. The chain's CDR3 is CASSRVSGPDTQYF. CDR3 coding DNA: TGTGCCAGCAGCCGGGTGTCAGGCCCAGATACGCAGTATTTT.

There are many counts of this clonotype. The V and J genes are TRBV7-2 and TRBJ2-7, with D maybe TRBD1 (5 bases). Trimming shortened V by 2 bases and J by 5 bases, and 19 bases separated the two germline ends. The germline CDR1 and CDR2 sequences are SGHTA and FQGNSA. This CDR3 is 16 amino acids long. The CDR3 DNA sequence: TGTGCCAGCAGCTTACCCCTTGGAGTTCAGGGAAACGAGCAGTACTTC. Its translation is CASSLPLGVQGNEQYF.

The CDR3 DNA reads TGTGCCAGCAGTCTCGGGACTTCCCTCCAAGAGACCCAGTACTTC. Translating it yields CASSLGTSLQETQYF. The V call is TRBV12-3 or TRBV12-4, the J call TRBJ2-5, with TRBD2 as a possible D gene (6 bases). This CDR3 spans 15 amino acids. With 5 bases removed from V and 1 base from J, the gap between germline ends came to 14 bases.

This clonotype showed up just a few times. This sequence joins TRBV20-1 and TRBJ1-5; tentatively, D is TRBD1 (6 bases). Trimming removed 3 bases at V and 3 bases at J, with 12 bases between. Per germline, CDR1 DFQATT and CDR2 SNEGSKA (reference sequence). This CDR3 has 14 amino acids. CDR3 bases: TGCAGTGCTAGTAGGGCAGGGGACAATCAGCCCCAGCATTTT. Its translation is CSASRAGDNQPQHF.

V usage is TRBV20-1 and J usage is TRBJ1-2, with D hard to call. Germline CDR1 and CDR2: DFQATT and SNEGSKA (reference sequence). With 1 base removed from V and 6 bases from J, the gap between germline ends came to 9 bases. The CDR3 contains 12 residues. The CDR3, as DNA: TGCAGTGCTAGAGGGGAGAAGGATGGCTACACCTTC. Protein product: CSARGEKDGYTF.

Points on this clonotype: The junction shows a germline mismatch at one end, possibly a read error. The chain employs TRBV6-1 and TRBJ2-4; perhaps TRBD1 as D (6 bases). The J call is doubtful: the DNA matches TRBJ2-7 better. CDR3 length: 12 residues. Germline V gives CDR1 MNHNS, CDR2 SASEGT. The CDR3 protein is CASSDRLYEQYF. In DNA form, the CDR3 reads TGCGCCAGCAGTGACAGGCTGTACGAGCAGTACTTC.

Only one count was recorded for this clonotype. V and J are TRBV20-1 and TRBJ2-2; TRBD2 is a possible D gene (5 bases). This CDR3 region has 15 residues. Trimming left V 2 bases short and J 1 base short, with 11 bases between. Germline V gene sequence: CDR1 DFQATT, CDR2 SNEGSKA (reference sequence). The CDR3 bases are TGCAGTGCTAGAAGCATGCGGGTGAACACCGGGGAGCTGTTTTTT. The encoded protein is CSARSMRVNTGELFF.

This clonotype was recorded once. This chain joins TRBV6-5 and TRBJ1-5, with unresolved D. Looked up from germline, CDR1 is MNHEY and CDR2 is SVGAGI. The V end was cut by 4 bases, the J end by 0 bases, with 19 bases between. The CDR3 has 18 residues. CDR3 in DNA: TGTGCCAGCAGTTCACCTCAATCCGGACTATATAGCAATCAGCCCCAGCATTTT. Protein sequence: CASSSPQSGLYSNQPQHF.